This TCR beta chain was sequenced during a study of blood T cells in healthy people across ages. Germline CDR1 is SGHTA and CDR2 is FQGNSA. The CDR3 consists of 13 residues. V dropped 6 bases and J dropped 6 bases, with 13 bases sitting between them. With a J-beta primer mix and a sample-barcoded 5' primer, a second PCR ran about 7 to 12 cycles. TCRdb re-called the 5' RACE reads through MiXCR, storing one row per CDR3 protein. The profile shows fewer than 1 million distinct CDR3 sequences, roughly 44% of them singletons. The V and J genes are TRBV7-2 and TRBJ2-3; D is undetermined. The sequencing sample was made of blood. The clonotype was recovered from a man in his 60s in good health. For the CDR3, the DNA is TGTGCCAGCAGGCTACCCCCGGTGGATACGCAGTATTTT. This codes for CASRLPPVDTQYF.